The 16 T cell receptor beta chains presented below share a single source sample, sequenced in a study of T cell changes during pregnancy in multiple sclerosis. Assay used: immunoSEQ multiplex PCR; TCRdb lists only in-frame clones, some missing. Here the sample spans about 120,000 clones, approximately 93% being singletons. The specimen was peripheral blood, collected before pregnancy. These receptors were taken from a female donor with multiple sclerosis, enrolled in a pregnancy study.

CDR3 nucleotides: TGTGCCAGTAGTAAAGGGGACAGGGACTATCAGCCCCAGCATTTT. This sequence encodes CASSKGDRDYQPQHF. The rearrangement joins TRBV19 to TRBJ1-5, with 9 positions matching TRBD1. CDR3 length: 15 amino acids. V gave up 4 bases and J gave up 5 bases; unmatched junction bases: 6. CDR1 and CDR2 from the germline V gene are LNHDA and SQIVND (reference sequence).

The V gene is TRBV5-1, the J gene TRBJ2-7; D is perhaps TRBD1 (6 bases). The CDR3 is made up of 10 amino acids. Germline V CDR1 and CDR2: SGHRS, YFSETQ. Deletions cut 8 bases from V and 13 bases from J, with 16 bases between. CDR3 DNA sequence: TGCGCCAGTCCTACGGGACACCACTACTTC. It codes for CASPTGHHYF. Variable domain in full (rest from reference TRBV5-1 and TRBJ2-7): KAGVTQTPRYLIKTRGQQVTLSCSPISGHRSVSWYQQTPGQGLQFLFEYFSETQRNKGNFPGRFSGRQFSNSRSEMNVSTLELGDSALYLCASPTGHHYFGPGTRLTVT.

The chain links TRBV5-1 to TRBJ2-3, with 7 nucleotides matching TRBD2. CDR3 length: 15 amino acids. The V gene's germline CDR1 is SGHRS and CDR2 YFSETQ. V dropped 1 base and J dropped 5; count of bases not matched to a gene: 7. The CDR3 spells CASSLYLADGDTQYF. CDR3 nucleotide sequence: TGCGCCAGCAGCTTGTATCTAGCGGACGGAGATACGCAGTATTTT.

V gene TRBV5-5 combines with J gene TRBJ2-1, with 8 bases aligning to TRBD2. The CDR3 loop spans 16 amino acids. In germline, CDR1 is SGHKS, CDR2 YYEKEE (reference sequence). V shed 2 bases, J shed 5 bases, and the junction held 9 bases outside the gene matches. CDR3: CASSLRTRAGDNEQFF. The CDR3 DNA sequence: TGTGCCAGCAGCTTACGGACTAGAGCGGGAGACAATGAGCAGTTCTTC.

This sequence joins TRBV10-3 and TRBJ2-5, with D perhaps matching TRBD1 (6 bases). The CDR3 consists of 17 residues. Between the trimmed V and J ends, which lost 3 bases and 4 bases, there was a span of 21 bases. Germline CDR1 and CDR2: ENHRY and SYGVKD. In DNA, the CDR3 is TGTGCCATCAGTGATAGGGGGTCCCTCGGAGTTGCAGAGACCCAGTACTTC. This translates into CAISDRGSLGVAETQYF.

The V gene is TRBV2, the J gene TRBJ2-7, with D tentatively TRBD1 (6 bases). V lost 7 bases and J lost 4, with 20 bases in between. This CDR3 has 15 residues. Germline assignment: CDR1 SNHLY and CDR2 FYNNEI. The CDR3 DNA reads TGTGCCAGCAACTCGCGTGGACAGAACCCTTACGAGCAGTACTTC. It specifies CASNSRGQNPYEQYF.

The rearrangement uses TRBV9 and TRBJ2-3; no firm D call. The CDR3 length is 15 residues. Germline CDR1 reads SGDLS; CDR2 reads YYNGEE. V was clipped by 1 base and J by 2 bases, with 11 bases between them. The CDR3 coding sequence is TGTGCCAGCAGCGTAATTCGGGTTATCACAGATACGCAGTATTTT. This encodes CASSVIRVITDTQYF.

V usage is TRBV11-3 and J usage is TRBJ2-3; the D gene is possibly TRBD2 (6 bases). CDR3 length: 14 amino acids. CDR1 is SGHNT and CDR2 is YENEEA in the germline V gene. The V gene lost 3 bases and the J gene lost 2 bases, with 9 bases spanning the gap. The CDR3 region is CASSLGGVTDTQYF. The CDR3 DNA follows: TGTGCCAGCAGCTTGGGGGGTGTCACAGATACGCAGTATTTT.

The rearrangement links TRBV5-6 to TRBJ1-1, with 7 bases identical to TRBD1. V gave up 0 bases and J gave up 4 bases; unmatched junction bases: 3. CDR1 and CDR2 from the germline V gene are SGHDT and YYEEEE. The CDR3 spans 14 residues. In DNA, the CDR3 is TGTGCCAGCAGCTTGGGCCAGGGGGTCACTGAAGCTTTCTTT. As protein: CASSLGQGVTEAFF.

The chain joins TRBV27 to TRBJ2-1; D is possibly TRBD2 (6 bases). The V gene lost 3 bases and the J gene lost 8 bases, with 14 bases spanning the gap. Germline CDR1 is MNHEY and CDR2 is SMNVEV (reference sequence). CDR3 length equals 14 residues. The CDR3 protein is CASSFLGRSDEQFF. CDR3 DNA sequence: TGTGCCAGCAGTTTCCTCGGGAGATCGGATGAGCAGTTCTTC.

The chain recombines TRBV5-5 with TRBJ2-1; 8 bases are shared with TRBD2. The CDR3 is 12 amino acids. With V trimmed by 5 bases and J by 6 bases, 1 base remained unmatched. Germline CDR1 is SGHKS and CDR2 is YYEKEE (reference sequence). The chain's CDR3 is CASRGTSNEQFF. CDR3 bases: TGTGCCAGCAGGGGGACTAGCAATGAGCAGTTCTTC.

The chain carries TRBV14 and TRBJ1-5; possible D gene TRBD1, 5 bases. The V end was cut by 1 base, the J end by 5 bases, with 9 bases between. The V gene's germline CDR1 is SGHDN and CDR2 FVKESK. CDR3 length: 14 amino acids. CDR3 nucleotide sequence: TGTGCCAGCAGCCAAGCGGGGGGGGATCAGCCCCAGCATTTT. Translation gives CASSQAGGDQPQHF.

The chain carries TRBV6-1 and TRBJ1-1, with D perhaps matching TRBD1 (5 bases). This CDR3 contains 13 residues. V was pared by 6 bases and J by 3 bases, with 11 bases between. Per the germline V gene, CDR1 is MNHNS and CDR2 is SASEGT. The CDR3: CASRSDKDTEAFF. CDR3 sequence (DNA): TGTGCCAGCAGATCGGACAAGGACACTGAAGCTTTCTTT.

The chain recombines TRBV29-1 with TRBJ2-7; a weak D match, TRBD1 (5 bases). Trimming removed 1 base at V and 6 bases at J, with 13 bases between. Germline-derived CDR1 and CDR2 are SQVTM and ANQGSEA. The CDR3 is 13 residues long. CDR3 region: CSVEAQGRSEQYF. Written as DNA, the CDR3 is TGCAGCGTTGAAGCCCAGGGAAGATCCGAGCAGTACTTC.

Of note for this clone: Other DNA sequences within the sample encode an identical CDR3. This chain links TRBV19 with TRBJ2-1; 7 bases align to TRBD2. V was pared by 1 base and J by 4 bases, with 4 bases of the junction left unmatched. The CDR3 length is 15 residues. Germline V gene lookup returns CDR1 LNHDA and CDR2 SQIVND (reference sequence). CDR3 sequence: CASSIGAGIYNEQFF. CDR3 in DNA: TGTGCCAGTAGTATAGGAGCGGGAATATACAATGAGCAGTTCTTC.

This clone was recorded once. The V call is TRBV14, the J call TRBJ2-7; 8 nucleotides align to TRBD2. The V gene end was trimmed by 0 bases and the J gene end by 4 bases; junction bases not matched to a gene: 11. Germline V CDR1 and CDR2: SGHDN, FVKESK. CDR3 size: 17 residues. The CDR3 region is CASSQDRGTSKRYEQYF. The CDR3, as DNA: TGTGCCAGCAGCCAAGATCGAGGGACTAGTAAGAGGTACGAGCAGTACTTC.